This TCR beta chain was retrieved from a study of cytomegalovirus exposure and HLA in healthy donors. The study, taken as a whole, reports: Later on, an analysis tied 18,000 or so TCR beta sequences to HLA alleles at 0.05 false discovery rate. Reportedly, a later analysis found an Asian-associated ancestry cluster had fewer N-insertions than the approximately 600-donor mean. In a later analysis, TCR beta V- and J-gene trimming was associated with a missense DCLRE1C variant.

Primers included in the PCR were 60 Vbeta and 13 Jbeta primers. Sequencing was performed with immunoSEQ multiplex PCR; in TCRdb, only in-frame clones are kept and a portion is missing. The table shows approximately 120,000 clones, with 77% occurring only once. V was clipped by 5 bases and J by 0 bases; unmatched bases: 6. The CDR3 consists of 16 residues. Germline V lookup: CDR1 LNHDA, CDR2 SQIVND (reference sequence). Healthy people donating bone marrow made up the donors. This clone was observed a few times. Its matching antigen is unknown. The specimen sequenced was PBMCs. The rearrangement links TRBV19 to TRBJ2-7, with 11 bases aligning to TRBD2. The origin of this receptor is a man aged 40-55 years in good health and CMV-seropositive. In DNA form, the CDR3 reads TGTGCCAGTAGTGCCCTAGCGGGGGGTAGCTCCTACGAGCAGTACTTC. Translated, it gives CASSALAGGSSYEQYF.